This record concerns one TCR beta chain sequence. These data are taken from a study of glioma-infiltrating T cells. The iRepertoire nested amplicon-rescue multiplex PCR amplified TCR alpha and beta CDR3s from RNA. Using its own MiXCR run on the multiplex PCR reads, TCRdb lists one record per CDR3 protein. The repertoire holds about 110,000 distinct CDR3 sequences, with 20% to 30% as singletons. V was cut by 10 bases and J by 5 bases, with 12 bases left in between. This CDR3 region has 12 residues. The clonotype originates from a human donor with low-grade glioma or glioblastoma, undergoing nonglioma brain surgery, or in good health (not recorded which). Sequenced sample: glioma tissue, nonneoplastic brain tissue, or PBMCs (not recorded which). This chain connects TRBV12-3 or TRBV12-4 to TRBJ2-1, with a weak D call TRBD2 (6 bases). CDR3 DNA: TGTGCCACTTACGGGAGTCACAATGAGCAGTTCTTC. It is translated as CATYGSHNEQFF.